Sequencing of this T cell receptor (beta chain) was carried out in a study of Tregs in tolerant kidney transplant recipients. This table comes from immunoSEQ multiplex PCR, and its TCRdb copy is limited to in-frame clones, with some not included. The repertoire holds about 240,000 clones, with around 82% as singletons. Trimming took off 0 bases at V and 4 bases at J, with 10 bases between the two ends. Germline CDR1 and CDR2: SGHNT and YYREEE (reference sequence). The CDR3 runs 14 residues. Sequencing was done on a sample of CD4+ T cells from blood. The TCR was taken from a human donor in good health. The genes are TRBV5-4 and TRBJ1-2; no clear D. CDR3 sequence (DNA): TGTGCCAGCAGCTTGGTGGGCCAGATCTATGGCTACACCTTC. It translates to CASSLVGQIYGYTF.